This T cell receptor (beta chain) was retrieved from a study of neurological immune-mediated disorders. Findings and caveats of the study: None of the CDR3 amino acid sequences of expanded clones were shared across subjects, and this suggested private repertoires in all groups.

The V and J ends lost 3 bases and 1 base, in that order; junction bases with no gene match: 0. Germline-derived CDR1 and CDR2 are KGHSH and LQKENI. The CDR3 is 13 residues long. cDNA synthesis was performed by 5'RACE with 10-nucleotide random UMIs. Every sequencing run gave over 170 million TCR-beta sequences, taken from 15-18 subjects. TCRdb reprocessed the 5' RACE reads via MiXCR and lists one record per CDR3 protein. The data hold 35,000 to 45,000 distinct CDR3 sequences, with around a tenth observed a single time. Sorted libraries drew on approximately 980,000 CD4+ or CD8+ T cells. In this sample, this clonotype turned up many times. Its target is unknown.

What was sequenced was CD4+ T cells from blood. The V and J genes are TRBV18 and TRBJ2-7, with TRBD1 identical over 7 bases. The clonotype comes from a woman in her twenties or thirties with HTLV-1-associated myelopathy (HAM/TSP). As DNA, the CDR3 is TGTGCCAGCTCACCGACAGGGTCCTACGAGCAGTACTTC. It specifies CASSPTGSYEQYF.